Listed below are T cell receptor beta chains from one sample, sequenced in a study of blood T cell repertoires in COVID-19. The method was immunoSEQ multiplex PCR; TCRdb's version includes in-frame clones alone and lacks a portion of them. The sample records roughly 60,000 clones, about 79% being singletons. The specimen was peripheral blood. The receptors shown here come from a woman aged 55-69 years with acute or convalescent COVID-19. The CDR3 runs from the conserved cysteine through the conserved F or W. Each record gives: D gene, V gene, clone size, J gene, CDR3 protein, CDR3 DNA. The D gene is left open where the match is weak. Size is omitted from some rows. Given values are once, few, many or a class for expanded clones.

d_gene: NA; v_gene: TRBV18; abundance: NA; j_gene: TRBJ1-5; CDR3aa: CASTYAAGVWSNQPQHF; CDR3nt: TGTGCCAGCACCTATGCTGCAGGCGTATGGAGCAATCAGCCCCAGCATTTT
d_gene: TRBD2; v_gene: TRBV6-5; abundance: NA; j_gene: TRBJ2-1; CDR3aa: CASSYPGGDNEQFF; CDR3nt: TGTGCCAGCAGTTACCCGGGGGGGGACAATGAGCAGTTCTTC
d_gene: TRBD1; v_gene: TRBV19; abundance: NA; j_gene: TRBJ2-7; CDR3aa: CASKKEATGVGYEQYF; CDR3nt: TGTGCCAGTAAGAAGGAGGCAACAGGGGTCGGGTACGAGCAGTACTTC
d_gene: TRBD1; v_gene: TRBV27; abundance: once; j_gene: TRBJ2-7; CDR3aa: CASSLGTGYEQYF; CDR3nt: TGTGCCAGCAGTTTAGGGACAGGGTACGAGCAGTACTTC
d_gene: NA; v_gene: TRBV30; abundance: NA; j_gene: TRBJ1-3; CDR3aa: CADRLYSGNTIYF; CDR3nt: TGTGCCGACAGACTGTACTCTGGAAACACCATATATTTT
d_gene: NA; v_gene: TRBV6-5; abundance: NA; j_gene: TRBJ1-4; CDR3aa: CASWGSLNEKLFF; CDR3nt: TGTGCCAGCTGGGGCTCCCTCAATGAAAAACTGTTTTTT
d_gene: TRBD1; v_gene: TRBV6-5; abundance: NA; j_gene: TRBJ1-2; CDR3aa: CATGQATNYGYTF; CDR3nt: TGTGCCACCGGACAGGCGACTAACTATGGCTACACCTTC
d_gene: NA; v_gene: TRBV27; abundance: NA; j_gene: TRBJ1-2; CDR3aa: CASSFGRGNYGYTF; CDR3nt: TGTGCCAGCAGTTTTGGCAGGGGAAACTATGGCTACACCTTC
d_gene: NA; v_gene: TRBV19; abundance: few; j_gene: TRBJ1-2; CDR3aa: CASIMAGSPGYTF; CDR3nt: TGTGCCAGTATAATGGCTGGCTCACCTGGCTACACCTTC
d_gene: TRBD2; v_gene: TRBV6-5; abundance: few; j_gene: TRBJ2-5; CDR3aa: CASETSGAETQYF; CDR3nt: TGTGCCAGTGAGACTAGCGGGGCGGAGACCCAGTACTTC
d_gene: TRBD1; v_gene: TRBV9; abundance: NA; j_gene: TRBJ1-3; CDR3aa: CASSVLGTGAPGNTIYF; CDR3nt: TGTGCCAGCAGCGTCCTCGGGACAGGGGCCCCTGGAAACACCATATATTTT
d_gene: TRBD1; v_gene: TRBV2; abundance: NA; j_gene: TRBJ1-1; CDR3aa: CASSVGQANTEAFF; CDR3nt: TGTGCCAGCAGTGTGGGACAGGCGAACACTGAAGCTTTCTTT
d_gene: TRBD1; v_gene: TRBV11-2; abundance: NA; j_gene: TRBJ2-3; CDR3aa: CASSLLGQRSTDTQYF; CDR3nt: TGTGCCAGCAGCTTATTGGGACAGAGGAGCACAGATACGCAGTATTTT
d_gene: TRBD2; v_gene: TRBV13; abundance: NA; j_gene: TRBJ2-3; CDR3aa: CASSKPRLPLAGRDTQYF; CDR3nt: TGTGCCAGCAGCAAACCCAGACTTCCTTTAGCGGGAAGGGATACGCAGTATTTT
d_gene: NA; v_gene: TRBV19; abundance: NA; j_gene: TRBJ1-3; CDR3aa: CASSGGFSGNTIYF; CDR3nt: TGTGCCAGTAGTGGAGGTTTCAGTGGAAACACCATATATTTT
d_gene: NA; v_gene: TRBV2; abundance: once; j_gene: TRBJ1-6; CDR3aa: CASSEAAGAGGSPLHF; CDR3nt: TGTGCCAGCAGTGAAGCGGCAGGGGCGGGGGGTTCACCCCTCCACTTT
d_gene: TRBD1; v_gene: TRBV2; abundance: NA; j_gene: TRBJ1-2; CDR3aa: CASTTGTAHYGYTF; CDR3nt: TGTGCCAGCACTACCGGGACAGCACACTATGGCTACACCTTC
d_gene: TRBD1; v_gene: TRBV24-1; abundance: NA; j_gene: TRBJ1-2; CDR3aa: CATSGPGQGAFNYGYTF; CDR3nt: TGTGCCACCAGTGGACCGGGACAGGGGGCTTTTAACTATGGCTACACCTTC
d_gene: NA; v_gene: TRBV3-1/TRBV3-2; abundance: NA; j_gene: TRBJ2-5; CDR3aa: CASSQTIAAPQETQYF; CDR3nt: TGTGCCAGCAGCCAAACGATAGCGGCCCCCCAAGAGACCCAGTACTTC
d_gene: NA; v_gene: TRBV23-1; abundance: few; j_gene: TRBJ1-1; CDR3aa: CASGPEAFF; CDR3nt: TGCGCCAGCGGGCCTGAAGCTTTCTTT
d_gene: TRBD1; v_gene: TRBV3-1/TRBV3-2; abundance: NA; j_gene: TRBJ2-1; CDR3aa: CASSRRQGVSNEQFF; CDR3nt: TGTGCCAGCAGCCGCCGGCAGGGGGTCTCCAATGAGCAGTTCTTC
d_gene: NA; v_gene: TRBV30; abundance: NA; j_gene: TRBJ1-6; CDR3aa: CAWSESSYNSPLHF; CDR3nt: TGTGCCTGGTCTGAGAGCTCCTATAATTCACCCCTCCACTTT
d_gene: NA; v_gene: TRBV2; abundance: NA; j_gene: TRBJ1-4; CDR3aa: CASGPLATNEKLFF; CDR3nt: TGTGCCAGCGGGCCCCTCGCAACTAATGAAAAACTGTTTTTT
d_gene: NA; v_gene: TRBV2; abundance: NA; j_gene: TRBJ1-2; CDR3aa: CARFRPGDYGYTF; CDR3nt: TGTGCCAGATTCCGACCGGGGGACTATGGCTACACCTTC
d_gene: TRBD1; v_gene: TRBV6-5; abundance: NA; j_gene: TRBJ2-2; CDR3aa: CASSSSWTGNTGELFF; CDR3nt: TGTGCCAGCAGTTCGTCATGGACAGGGAACACCGGGGAGCTGTTTTTT
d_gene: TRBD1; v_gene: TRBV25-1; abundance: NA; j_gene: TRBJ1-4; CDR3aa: CASSGGQGNEKLFF; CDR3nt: TGTGCCAGCAGTGGGGGACAGGGTAATGAAAAACTGTTTTTT
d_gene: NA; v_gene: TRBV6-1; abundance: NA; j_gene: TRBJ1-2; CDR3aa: CAAGTNYGYTF; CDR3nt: TGTGCCGCCGGGACTAACTATGGCTACACCTTC
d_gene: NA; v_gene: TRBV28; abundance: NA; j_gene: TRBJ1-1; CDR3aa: CASSLGGDTEAFF; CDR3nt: TGTGCCAGCAGTTTAGGAGGAGACACTGAAGCTTTCTTT
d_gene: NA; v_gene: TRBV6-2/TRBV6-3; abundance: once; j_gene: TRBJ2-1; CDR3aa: CASSSSSYNEQFF; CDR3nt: TGTGCCAGCAGTTCGAGCTCCTACAATGAGCAGTTCTTC
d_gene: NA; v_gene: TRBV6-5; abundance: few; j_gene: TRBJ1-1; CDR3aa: CASSYSWEGSWGAFF; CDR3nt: TGTGCCAGCAGTTACTCTTGGGAGGGGAGCTGGGGAGCTTTCTTT
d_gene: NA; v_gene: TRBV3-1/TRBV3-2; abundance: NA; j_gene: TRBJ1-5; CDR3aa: CASSRGQFAQPQHF; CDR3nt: TGTGCCAGCAGCCGAGGACAGTTTGCCCAGCCCCAGCATTTT
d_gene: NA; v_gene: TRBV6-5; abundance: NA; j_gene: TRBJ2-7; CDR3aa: CASSPSGGSSYEQYF; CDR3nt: TGTGCCAGCAGCCCCTCTGGGGGGTCTTCCTACGAGCAGTACTTC
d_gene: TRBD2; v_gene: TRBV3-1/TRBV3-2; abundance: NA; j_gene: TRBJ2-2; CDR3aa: CASSQVRLAAGTGELFF; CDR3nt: TGTGCCAGCAGCCAGGTGCGACTAGCGGCGGGCACCGGGGAGCTGTTTTTT